This T cell receptor (beta chain) was captured by sequencing in a study of blood T cell repertoires in COVID-19. Germline V gives CDR1 SGHVS, CDR2 FQNEAQ. The CDR3 spans 16 residues. Trimming took off 5 bases at V and 4 bases at J, with 19 bases between the two ends. Repertoires were generated with immunoSEQ multiplex PCR, while TCRdb's copy carries only in-frame clones and drops some. The sample lists fewer than 30,000 clones, roughly 85% occurring once. Sequencing was carried out using peripheral blood. The chain uses TRBV7-8 and TRBJ2-3; D may be TRBD2 (7 bases). The receptor's source is a woman aged 80 or older with COVID-19, enrolled during active disease. The CDR3 loop reads CASSPWGGQGADTQYF. Here the CDR3 DNA reads TGTGCCAGCAGCCCATGGGGGGGCCAGGGCGCAGATACGCAGTATTTT.